Sequencing of this T cell receptor beta chain was carried out in a study of blood T cells in healthy people across ages. Regarding the study as a whole: Possibly confounding the expanded clonotype changes was the fact that donor CMV status was unknown. TCR beta diversity, measured per million T cells, fell in a roughly linear way with age.

CDR1 is KGHSH, CDR2 LQKENI, per germline. The CDR3 is 14 amino acids. The V and J ends lost 2 bases and 6 bases respectively, with 13 bases between them. Regarding this clonotype: Antigen unknown.

Extraction of total RNA produced a minimum of 5 micrograms from each sample. A second roughly 6 to 12 cycle PCR used barcoded and J-beta primers. Each of the samples gave a minimum of 3 million paired-end reads that contained CDR3. TCRdb reprocessed the 5' RACE reads via MiXCR and lists one record per CDR3 protein. The repertoire holds some 1.5 million distinct CDR3 sequences, with 28% as singletons. The TCR was taken from a woman under 40 in good health. The specimen sequenced was blood. The chain combines TRBV18 with TRBJ1-2; D gene uncertain. The CDR3, as DNA: TGTGCCAGCTCACCAGAGACACCTATGAATGGCTACACCTTC. This translates into CASSPETPMNGYTF.